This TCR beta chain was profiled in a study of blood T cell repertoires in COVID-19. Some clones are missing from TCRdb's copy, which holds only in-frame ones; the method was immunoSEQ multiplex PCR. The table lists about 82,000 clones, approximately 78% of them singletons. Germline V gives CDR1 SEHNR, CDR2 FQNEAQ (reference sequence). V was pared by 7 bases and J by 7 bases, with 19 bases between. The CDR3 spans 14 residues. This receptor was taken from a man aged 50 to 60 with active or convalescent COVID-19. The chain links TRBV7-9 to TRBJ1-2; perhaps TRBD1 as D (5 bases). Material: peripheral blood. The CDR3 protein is CASNAGQGFGGYTF. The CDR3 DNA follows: TGTGCCAGCAATGCCGGACAAGGGTTTGGTGGCTACACCTTC.